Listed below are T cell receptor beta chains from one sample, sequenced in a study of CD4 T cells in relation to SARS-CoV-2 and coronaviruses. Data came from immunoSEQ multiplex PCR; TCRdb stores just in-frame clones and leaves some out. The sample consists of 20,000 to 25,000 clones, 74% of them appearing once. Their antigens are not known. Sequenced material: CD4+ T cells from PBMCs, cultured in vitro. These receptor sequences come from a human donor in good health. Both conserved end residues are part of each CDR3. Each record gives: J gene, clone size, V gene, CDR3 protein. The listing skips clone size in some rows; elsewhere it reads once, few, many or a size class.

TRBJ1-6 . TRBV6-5 CASSGQGFGDSPLHF
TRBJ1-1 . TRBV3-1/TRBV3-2 CASSQARDRDTEAFF
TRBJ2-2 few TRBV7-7 CASSLLAGGTGELFF
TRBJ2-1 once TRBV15 CATSRGLAGELEQFF
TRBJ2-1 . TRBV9 CASSVGSTSGRIEQFF
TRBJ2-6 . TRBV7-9 CASSISISSLTRGQGGNVLTF
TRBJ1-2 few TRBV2 CASSEALSVF
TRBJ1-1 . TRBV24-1 CAPHGRRDTEAFF
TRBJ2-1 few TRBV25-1 CASRQAGGNNEQFF
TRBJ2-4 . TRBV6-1 CASREGGSVNIQYF
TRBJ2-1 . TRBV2 CASSDSASGFNEQFF
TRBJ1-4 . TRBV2 CASSVSGDLIVPRNEKLFF
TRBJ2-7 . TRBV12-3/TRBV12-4 CASSSSSSYEQYF
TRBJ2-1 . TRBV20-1 CSASLQGGLGGNEQFF
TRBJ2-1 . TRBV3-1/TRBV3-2 CASSPPHGLAGRDEQFF
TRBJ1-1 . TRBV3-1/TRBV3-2 CASSSRDRGTEAFF
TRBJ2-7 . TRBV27 CASRPTAIYEQYF
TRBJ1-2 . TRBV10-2 CASSVGQGASTGYTF
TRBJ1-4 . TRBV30 CAWSRGTGASEKLFF
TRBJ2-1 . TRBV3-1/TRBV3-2 CASSLQRTSGSHEQFF
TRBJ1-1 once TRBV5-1 CASRRTGTGILEAFF
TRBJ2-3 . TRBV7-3 CASSLTRGDTQYF
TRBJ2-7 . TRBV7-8 CASSLELAGTHEQYF
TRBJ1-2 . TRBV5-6 CASSLGGLGYGYTF
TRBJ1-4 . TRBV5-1 CASSLAGTANEKLFF
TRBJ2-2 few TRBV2 CASSEVTPANTGELFF
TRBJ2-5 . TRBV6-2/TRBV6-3 CASSSIQAYFQETQYF
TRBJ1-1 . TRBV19 CASTSGQGTNTEAFF
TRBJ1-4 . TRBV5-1 CASSYTTIGTNEKLFF
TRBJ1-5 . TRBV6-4 CASERTVSNQPQHF
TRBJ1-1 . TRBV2 CASKEGTEAFF
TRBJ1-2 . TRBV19 CASRRDGGGEDGYTF
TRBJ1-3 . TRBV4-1 CASSQDPTDSGNTIYF
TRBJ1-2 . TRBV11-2 CASRKPGHLANYGYTF
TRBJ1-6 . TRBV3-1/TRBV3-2 CASSHKGHGNSPLHF
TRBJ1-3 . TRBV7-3 CASSLGPSSGNTIYF
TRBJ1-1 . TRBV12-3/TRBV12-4 CASSPGEVGAFF
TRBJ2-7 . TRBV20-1 CSARDRDREIF
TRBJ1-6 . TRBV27 CASSTYGTEGRASPLHF
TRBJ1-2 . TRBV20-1 CSAGENGYTF
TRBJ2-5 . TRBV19 CASSIAGGRETQYF
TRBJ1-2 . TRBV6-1 CASSERTEYGYTF
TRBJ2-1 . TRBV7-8 CASSLSGQGPTNEQFF
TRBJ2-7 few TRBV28 CASSSSGGLDYEQYF
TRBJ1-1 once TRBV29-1 CSVVDRPDNTEAFF
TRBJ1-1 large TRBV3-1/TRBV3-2 CASSRDGTGEAFF
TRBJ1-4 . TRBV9 CASSAGQTTNEKLFF
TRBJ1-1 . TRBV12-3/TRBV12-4 CASRQGMNTEAFF
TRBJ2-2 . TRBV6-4 CASSVVGTGTGELFF
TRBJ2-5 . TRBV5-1 CASSLAGAQETQYF